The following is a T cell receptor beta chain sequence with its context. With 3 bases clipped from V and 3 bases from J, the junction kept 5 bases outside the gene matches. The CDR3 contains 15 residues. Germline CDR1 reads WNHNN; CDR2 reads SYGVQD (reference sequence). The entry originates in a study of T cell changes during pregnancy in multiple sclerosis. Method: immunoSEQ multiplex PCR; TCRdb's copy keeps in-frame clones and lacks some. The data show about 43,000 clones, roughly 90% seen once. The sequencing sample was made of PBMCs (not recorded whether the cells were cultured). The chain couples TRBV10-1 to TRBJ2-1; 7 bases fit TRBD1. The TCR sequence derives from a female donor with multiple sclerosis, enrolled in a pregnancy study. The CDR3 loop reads CASSDPGTDYNEQFF. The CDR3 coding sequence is TGCGCCAGCAGTGACCCCGGGACAGACTACAATGAGCAGTTCTTC.